This T cell receptor (beta chain) appears in the sequencing data of a study of identical twins. Each CDR3 protein is one row after TCRdb ran MiXCR on the 5' RACE reads. The table records under 900,000 distinct CDR3 sequences, 15% to 20% of them present only once. The data also belong to a second study, concerning T cells expressing NK-cell markers.

The specimen was PBMCs. The clonotype originates from a woman aged 18-29 years in good health.

CDR3 coding DNA: TGTGCCAGCAGCTTAACAGAGCTCGGCAACACTGAAGCTTTCTTT. Its translation: CASSLTELGNTEAFF. This chain links TRBV7-9 with TRBJ1-1, with D hard to call. There are 15 residues in the CDR3. The V gene's germline CDR1 is SEHNR and CDR2 FQNEAQ (reference sequence). The ends were cut back, 2 bases at V and 2 bases at J, with 12 bases in the middle. Full variable domain (rest looked up from reference TRBV7-9 and TRBJ1-1): DTGVSQNPRHKITKRGQNVTFRCDPISEHNRLYWYRQTLGQGPEFLTYFQNEAQLEKSRLLSDRFSAERPKGSFSTLEIQRTEQGDSAMYLCASSLTELGNTEAFFGQGTRLTVV.